This T cell receptor (beta chain) was observed in a study of shared clonotypes between healthy human individuals. Overall study context: The people who gave samples were two women and a few men aged 18 to 49. Donors had three CD4 naive, three CD4 memory, two CD8 naive and one CD8 memory plate apiece.

Cells designated naive CD8 were CD45RO-negative and were positively selected for CCR7, with terminally differentiated effector memory CD45RA+ cells excluded. As concerns this clone: No antigen is known for it.

Regarding the study as a whole: A limitation of the genetic and exposure-history diversity represented arose from few donors. A generally larger estimated richness was seen in naive subsets than in memory subsets.

Sequencing used immunoSEQ multiplex PCR; TCRdb keeps in-frame clones, though not all of them. Here the sample spans 630,000 or so clones, roughly 98% being singletons. CDR3 length: 13 residues. V lost 5 bases to trimming and J lost 2 bases; unmatched junction nucleotides: 3. CDR1 and CDR2 (germline): SEHNR, FQNEAQ (reference sequence). Sequencing used naive CD8+ T cells sorted from blood. J is TRBJ2-7 and V is TRBV7-9; 7 bases are shared with TRBD1. The TCR sequence derives from a young man in good health. CDR3 in DNA: TGTGCCAGCAGCGGGACAGACACCTACGAGCAGTACTTC. As protein: CASSGTDTYEQYF.